This TCR beta chain stems from a study of post-analysis software for immune sequencing data (dated by TCRdb to the mid-2010s). Study-level background: The recorded disease courses included relapsing-remitting, secondary progressive and progressive-relapsing multiple sclerosis, and some patients had no subtype annotation. A subset of samples was prepared in parallel using single-end sample barcoding, then pooled and co-amplified after Illumina adapter ligation. Patient repertoires were compared against 11 to 12 previously published healthy control repertoires from donors aged roughly 6 to 28 years.

To demonstrate the VDJtools post-analysis software, the study profiled TCR beta repertoires from the peripheral blood of 10 to 15 young patients with multiple sclerosis. Multiple sclerosis patients were children and adolescents aged about 6 to 17 years. The CDR3 covers 14 residues, taking in both the cysteine and the phenylalanine. Here the CDR3 DNA is all that survives: 42 bases in frame from base 1. V loses 5 bases, J loses 15 bases, and the germline ends lie 23 bases apart. CDR1 and CDR2 were assigned from the germline V gene (reference sequence) as MNHEY and SMNVEV. A word on this clonotype: It has no known antigen specificity. The record has no base qualities; no much larger clone is one base away.

What the research found in general, with its limitations: The control group was slightly older than the multiple sclerosis patient group. Strong co-clustering of samples prepared in the same batch was shown by direct clustering with F measure, prompting a batch-effect correction. Patients showed significantly higher frequencies than controls for about five TRBV segments, among them TRBV5-6, TRBV5-1 and TRBV20-1. Multiple sclerosis patients had significantly lower normalized Chao1 diversity than controls, a result that suggests substantial peripheral T-cell clonal expansion.

Library method: PCR. Sequencing used an Illumina HiSeq 2500. Unique molecular identifiers were incorporated into TCR beta cDNA libraries to reduce PCR and sequencing biases. Some 500,000 cDNA molecules were obtained for every 1 to 10 million input T cells, so each molecule roughly corresponded to one T cell. The patient libraries were prepared and sequenced with the same protocol used for the earlier healthy control dataset. Within a given batch, samples were prepared together, multiplexed and sequenced on the same HiSeq lane. The source study handled its data this way. MIGEC was used to process the raw barcoded reads, and molecular identifier groups with only a single read were discarded before consensus assembly and CDR3 extraction. Clonotype tables were post-analysed with VDJtools, and diversity was normalized by down-sampling all datasets to the smallest sample size. Repertoire overlap clustering matched CDR3 amino acid but not nucleotide sequences to correct batch-related cross-sample contamination. TCRdb handled the public reads itself, with Q25 trimming in fastp and clone calling in MiXCR, and kept productive beta chains. Records with the same CDR3 protein are collapsed into one entry carrying the most frequent genes and DNA. These V and J calls rely on TCRdb rather than the paper's analysis. The table for this sample lists about 820,000 distinct CDR3 sequences; about 50% of them were counted only once. Jointly, the top ten make up roughly 4.4% of the sample.

The sample was blood. The source of this sequence is a girl aged 5-17 years with multiple sclerosis. This receptor chain uses TRBV27 and TRBJ2-1; the D segment cannot be called with confidence. The sequence in DNA is TGTGCCAGCAGTCCCCCCATGGGGAATTTCCCGTCGTTCTTC. The encoded protein is CASSPPMGNFPSFF.